This TCR beta chain was observed in a study of T-cell reconstitution after alpha-beta-depleted transplantation in children. Researchers prepared the TCRbeta library using unique molecular identifiers, the study reports. Each CDR3 protein gets one entry after TCRdb re-called the PCR reads with MiXCR. The data hold roughly 180,000 distinct CDR3 sequences, with more than 12% observed a single time. This clonotype showed up many times. The V end lost 2 bases, the J end lost 1 base, and 15 bases lay between the germline ends. This CDR3 has 16 residues. Germline lookup yields CDR1 SGHRS and CDR2 YFSETQ. This receptor was taken from a human donor who donated a stem cell graft to a child with acute lymphoblastic leukemia. Here the sequenced sample was PBMCs from the stem cell graft donor, taken from the stem cell graft. The chain combines TRBV5-1 with TRBJ2-5; possible D gene TRBD2, 6 bases. The CDR3 loop reads CASSLTSGRLQETQYF. The CDR3 DNA follows: TGCGCCAGCAGCTTAACGTCCGGGAGACTCCAAGAGACCCAGTACTTC.